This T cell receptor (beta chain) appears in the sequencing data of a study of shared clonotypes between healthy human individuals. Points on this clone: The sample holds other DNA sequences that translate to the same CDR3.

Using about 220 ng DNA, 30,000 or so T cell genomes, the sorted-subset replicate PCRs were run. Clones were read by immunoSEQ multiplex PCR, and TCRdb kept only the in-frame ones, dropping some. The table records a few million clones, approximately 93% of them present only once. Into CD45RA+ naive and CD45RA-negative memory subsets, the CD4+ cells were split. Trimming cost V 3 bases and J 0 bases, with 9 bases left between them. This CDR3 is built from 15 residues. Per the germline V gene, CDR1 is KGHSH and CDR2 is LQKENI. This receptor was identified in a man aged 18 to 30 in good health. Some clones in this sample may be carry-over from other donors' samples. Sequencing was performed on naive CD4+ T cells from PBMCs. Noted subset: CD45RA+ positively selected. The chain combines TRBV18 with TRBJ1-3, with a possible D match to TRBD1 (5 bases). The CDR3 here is CASSPGGSSGNTIYF. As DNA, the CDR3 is TGTGCCAGCTCACCCGGGGGGAGCTCTGGAAACACCATATATTTT. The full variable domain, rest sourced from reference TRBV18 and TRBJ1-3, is NAGVMQNPRHLVRRRGQEARLRCSPMKGHSHVYWYRQLPEEGLKFMVYLQKENIIDESGMPKERFSAEFPKEGPSILRIQQVVRGDSAAYFCASSPGGSSGNTIYFGEGSWLTVV.